This T cell receptor beta chain was recovered during a study of shared clonotypes between healthy human individuals. Notes on the study in general: It was expected that sequencing depth would affect clonotype sharing among donors. Four donors shared approximately 5% of their naive CD4 clonotypes.

The length of the CDR3 is 15 residues. Germline assignment: CDR1 KGHSH and CDR2 LQKENI. The junction had 10 bases not matched to a gene; V was cut back by 6 bases and J by 3 bases. About this clone itself: The antigen is undetermined.

Researchers ran the assay at a deep level. TCRdb's table, derived via immunoSEQ multiplex PCR, lists solely in-frame clones and lacks some. The table shows 600,000 to 800,000 clones, with roughly two thirds occurring only once. The V call is TRBV18, the J call TRBJ2-7, with 8 nucleotides matching TRBD2. Sequenced input: memory CD4+ T cells sorted from blood. Stated subset: CD45RA-negative fraction. This receptor was obtained from a woman in her twenties or thirties in good health. The DNA for the CDR3 is TGTGCCAGCTCTCCCCAACCGGGACTAGGCTACGAGCAGTACTTC. This translates into CASSPQPGLGYEQYF.